The 26 T cell receptor beta chains below were found in one sample sequenced in a study of response to subunit inactivated influenza vaccine. TCRdb itself ran the RT-PCR reads through MiXCR, one entry per CDR3 protein. The sample contains 150,000 or so distinct CDR3 sequences, about a tenth of which appear only once. Material: non-naive T cells sorted from PBMCs, obtained about 40 days after vaccination. The receptors stem from a man aged 45-65 years who received an inactivated influenza vaccine.

This clonotype was counted at least ten times. The rearrangement links TRBV5-1 to TRBJ2-7; D might be TRBD2 (6 bases). The V end lost 0 bases, the J end lost 4 bases, and 11 bases lay between the germline ends. Germline lookup yields CDR1 SGHRS and CDR2 YFSETQ. The CDR3 runs 14 residues. CDR3 nucleotide sequence: TGCGCCAGCAGCTTGGTGACTAGTGCTTACGAGCAGTACTTC. Translated, it gives CASSLVTSAYEQYF.

V is TRBV4-1 and J is TRBJ1-2, with a possible D match to TRBD1 (5 bases). This CDR3 spans 16 amino acids. Trimming took 6 bases from V and 4 from J, leaving 21 bases between them. Germline V gene sequence: CDR1 MGHRA, CDR2 YSYEKL. The CDR3 nucleotides read TGCGCCAGCAGAGGATTCACCGGGACGGTGGTCTATGGCTACACCTTC. Protein product: CASRGFTGTVVYGYTF.

This clonotype showed up just once. The chain combines TRBV5-6 with TRBJ2-2; D possibly corresponds to TRBD2 (5 bases). The V gene's germline CDR1 is SGHDT and CDR2 YYEEEE. Trimming took 4 bases from V and 5 from J, leaving 15 bases between them. The CDR3 runs 15 residues. The CDR3 loop reads CASSPRPSGTGELFF. The CDR3 nucleotides are TGTGCCAGCAGCCCTCGGCCGTCGGGGACCGGGGAGCTGTTTTTT.

In this sample, this clonotype turned up many times. The chain recombines TRBV11-2 with TRBJ2-3; D unresolved. Germline CDR1 is SGHAT and CDR2 is FQNNGV. The CDR3 has 14 residues. The V and J ends lost 5 bases and 1 base respectively, with 10 bases between them. CDR3 bases: TGTGCCAGCAGCGAAGGATTCGGCACAGATACGCAGTATTTT. It encodes CASSEGFGTDTQYF.

The rearrangement links TRBV27 to TRBJ2-6, with a possible D match to TRBD1 (5 bases). V lost 6 bases to trimming and J lost 2 bases, with 20 bases between them. CDR3 length: 18 residues. CDR1 and CDR2 from the germline V gene are MNHEY and SMNVEV (reference sequence). CDR3 nucleotides: TGTGCCAGCAGACGTGGCTTGGGGCGCCAAGCTGGGGCCAACGTCCTGACTTTC. Residues: CASRRGLGRQAGANVLTF.

The V and J genes are TRBV5-6 and TRBJ2-3; perhaps D is TRBD1 or TRBD2 (6 bases each). Deletions cut 7 bases from V and 5 bases from J, with 14 bases between. The length of the CDR3 is 13 residues. Germline loops: CDR1 SGHDT, CDR2 YYEEEE. The CDR3 is CASGPGAIDTQYF. The CDR3, as DNA: TGTGCCAGCGGCCCGGGGGCCATAGATACGCAGTATTTT.

The chain combines TRBV7-3 with TRBJ2-2, with a possible D match to TRBD2 (5 bases). V was shortened by 3 bases and J by 2 bases, with 7 bases between the two germline ends. The CDR3 has 14 amino acids. Per the germline V gene, CDR1 is SGHTA and CDR2 is FQGTGA. The CDR3 region has the DNA TGTGCCAGCAGCTTCTCGGGAAACACCGGGGAGCTGTTTTTT. Translating gives CASSFSGNTGELFF.

This clonotype was seen ten or more times. V is TRBV28 and J is TRBJ2-5, with D perhaps TRBD1 (5 bases). The CDR3 runs to 14 residues. Germline assignment: CDR1 MDHEN and CDR2 SYDVKM. V gave up 10 bases and J gave up 1 base, with 16 bases separating them. The CDR3 reads CATTNFQGQETQYF. As DNA, the CDR3 is TGTGCCACCACTAACTTCCAGGGCCAAGAGACCCAGTACTTC.

In its sample, this clonotype was seen many times. Compared with germline, one end of the junction differs, possibly owing to a read error. The chain is built from TRBV7-8 and TRBJ2-2, with 13 positions matching TRBD2. The length of the CDR3 is 19 residues. Looked up from germline, CDR1 is SGHVS and CDR2 is FQNEAQ. CDR3 amino acids: CASSLARTSGSLSTGELFF. The CDR3 nucleotides read TGTGCCAGCAGCCTAGCCCGGACTAGCGGGAGTTTGAGCACCGGGGAGCTGTTTTTT.

This clonotype was seen only a few times. This chain links TRBV6-1 with TRBJ2-3; 7 bases agree with TRBD2. The CDR3 extends over 16 amino acids. The germline CDR1 and CDR2 sequences are MNHNS and SASEGT. J lost 2 bases, V lost 5 bases, and 10 bases had no gene match. CDR3 nucleotide sequence: TGTGCCAGCAGTCGAACTAGCGTCCCTGACACAGATACGCAGTATTTT. It encodes CASSRTSVPDTDTQYF.

This clonotype was seen ten or more times. The chain recombines TRBV28 with TRBJ1-5, with 7 bases fitting TRBD1. Per the germline V gene, CDR1 is MDHEN and CDR2 is SYDVKM. The CDR3 is 13 residues long. CDR3 in amino acids: CGSTGTGNQPQHF. The DNA of the CDR3 is TGTGGCTCAACCGGGACAGGCAATCAGCCCCAGCATTTT.

This clonotype was recorded a few times. V gene TRBV5-6 combines with J gene TRBJ2-2, with D tentatively TRBD2 (6 bases). The V end was cut by 4 bases, the J end by 5 bases, with 18 bases between. This CDR3 contains 16 residues. Germline CDR1 and CDR2: SGHDT and YYEEEE. CDR3: CASSQQGTYLTGELFF. The CDR3 DNA reads as TGTGCCAGCAGCCAACAAGGGACTTACTTAACCGGGGAGCTGTTTTTT.

CDR3 amino acids: CASSEMGPWKELFF. In nucleotides, the CDR3 is TGTGCCAGCAGTGAAATGGGGCCCTGGAAGGAACTGTTTTTT. This chain joins TRBV6-1 and TRBJ1-4; D perhaps matches TRBD1 (5 bases). Trimming removed 2 bases from V and 12 bases from J, with 16 bases in between. This CDR3 is 14 amino acids long. The germline V gene has CDR1 MNHNS and CDR2 SASEGT.

V is TRBV5-1 and J is TRBJ2-6; 8 bases match TRBD1. The CDR3 totals 19 residues. The germline gives CDR1 SGHRS, CDR2 YFSETQ. J was trimmed by 0 bases and V by 3 bases; bases with no gene match: 11. The CDR3 spells CASSSAFGTGPSGANVLTF. CDR3 bases: TGCGCCAGCAGCTCGGCTTTCGGGACAGGTCCCTCTGGGGCCAACGTCCTGACTTTC.

There are many counts of this clonotype. The gene calls are TRBV11-2 and TRBJ1-2; 7 bases match TRBD1. J was trimmed by 2 bases and V by 5 bases; bases with no gene match: 5. Germline V lookup: CDR1 SGHAT, CDR2 FQNNGV. CDR3 size: 14 residues. The CDR3 sequence: CASSPGGGNYGYTF. The CDR3, as DNA: TGTGCCAGCAGCCCAGGGGGGGGGAACTATGGCTACACCTTC.

The chain is built from TRBV10-3 and TRBJ2-3; TRBD2 aligns across 9 bases. This CDR3 is built from 15 residues. Trimming cost V 6 bases and J 6 bases; bases outside gene matches: 10. The V gene's germline CDR1 is ENHRY and CDR2 SYGVKD. The CDR3 DNA sequence: TGTGCCATCAGCTATAGCGGGAGTCTCGTGGATACGCAGTATTTT. Its protein is CAISYSGSLVDTQYF.

Only a few counts were recorded for this clonotype. The chain has TRBV6-1 and TRBJ1-3, with 8 bases matching TRBD1. The CDR3 has 18 residues. V lost 7 bases and J lost 0; bases outside the gene matches: 14. In germline, CDR1 is MNHNS, CDR2 SASEGT. The CDR3 protein is CASTTFRTGYSSGNTIYF. CDR3 DNA sequence: TGTGCCAGCACCACTTTCCGGACAGGGTATAGCTCTGGAAACACCATATATTTT.

This clonotype was seen only a few times. J is TRBJ2-2 and V is TRBV7-2; 7 nucleotides align to TRBD2. Germline V gene data show CDR1 as SGHTA and CDR2 as FQGNSA. The CDR3 extends over 16 amino acids. Trimming removed 1 base from V and 3 bases from J; junction bases left unmatched: 5. In DNA form, the CDR3 reads TGTGCCAGCAGCTTAGTTGGCGGGGGTGACACCGGGGAGCTGTTTTTT. This sequence encodes CASSLVGGGDTGELFF. The full variable domain, completed using reference TRBV7-2 and TRBJ2-2, is GAGVSQSPSNKVTEKGKDVELRCDPISGHTALYWYRQSLGQGLEFLIYFQGNSAPDKSGLPSDRFSAERTGGSVSTLTIQRTQQEDSAVYLCASSLVGGGDTGELFFGEGSRLTVL.

This clonotype was seen many times. The rearrangement uses TRBV3-1 and TRBJ2-7; no clear D gene. The CDR3 has 14 amino acids. Trimming took 1 base from V and 3 from J, leaving 10 bases between them. The germline V gene encodes CDR1 LGHDT and CDR2 YNNKEL (reference sequence). DNA of the CDR3: TGTGCCAGCAGCCAAGTAGGAAGTCGCTACGAGCAGTACTTC. Protein product: CASSQVGSRYEQYF.

This clonotype was picked up a small number of times. V is TRBV7-2 and J is TRBJ1-3, with D unclear. Germline CDR1 SGHTA, CDR2 FQGNSA. The V end was cut by 2 bases, the J end by 11 bases, with 10 bases between. CDR3 length: 12 residues. The CDR3 sequence is CASSLPVGPIYF. In DNA, the CDR3 is TGTGCCAGCAGCTTACCCGTAGGTCCCATATATTTT.

This clonotype was counted between two and nine times. This chain uses TRBV11-1 with TRBJ2-1, with 12 bases identical to TRBD2. Germline CDR1 reads SGHAT; CDR2 reads FQDESV (reference sequence). CDR3 length: 18 residues. Trimming removed 5 bases from V and 8 bases from J; junction bases left unmatched: 16. Here the CDR3 reads CASSPLVRLAGASDEQFF. In DNA form, the CDR3 reads TGTGCCAGCAGCCCTCTAGTCCGACTAGCGGGAGCTTCTGATGAGCAGTTCTTC. Complete variable domain (other parts from reference TRBV11-1 and TRBJ2-1): EAEVAQSPRYKITEKSQAVAFWCDPISGHATLYWYRQILGQGPELLVQFQDESVVDDSQLPKDRFSAERLKGVDSTLKIQPAELGDSAMYLCASSPLVRLAGASDEQFFGPGTRLTVL.

This chain connects TRBV4-1 to TRBJ2-7; 9 bases agree with TRBD2. Looked up from germline, CDR1 is MGHRA and CDR2 is YSYEKL. With V trimmed by 2 bases and J by 2 bases, 7 bases remained unmatched. The CDR3 is 16 residues long. CDR3 loop: CASSQRLSGGAYEQYF. In nucleotides, the CDR3 is TGCGCCAGCAGCCAACGCCTTAGCGGGGGAGCCTACGAGCAGTACTTC.

This clonotype was found many times. CDR3 nucleotides: TGTGCCAGCACTGGACCCAAAGAGGGGATATCCTACGAGCAGTACTTC. Amino acid sequence: CASTGPKEGISYEQYF. The chain links TRBV28 to TRBJ2-7; D possibly uses TRBD1 or TRBD2 (5 bases each). The CDR3 length is 16 residues. V was trimmed by 7 bases and J by 1 base, leaving 20 bases between them. Germline V gene sequence: CDR1 MDHEN, CDR2 SYDVKM. Using reference TRBV28 and TRBJ2-7 for the parts outside the CDR3, the full variable domain is DVKVTQSSRYLVKRTGEKVFLECVQDMDHENMFWYRQDPGLGLRLIYFSYDVKMKEKGDIPEGYSVSREKKERFSLILESASTNQTSMYLCASTGPKEGISYEQYFGPGTRLTVT.

This clonotype has a handful of counts. The CDR3 sequence is CASSEWLAGSSYNEQFF. CDR3 DNA sequence: TGCGCCAGCAGTGAGTGGCTAGCGGGAAGCTCCTACAATGAGCAGTTCTTC. V and J are TRBV10-2 and TRBJ2-1; 9 positions match TRBD2. The germline gives CDR1 WSHSY, CDR2 SAAADI. The CDR3 has 17 residues. After removal of 1 base from V and 0 bases from J, the junction contained 4 bases not matched to a gene.

The table lists this clonotype with a count of one. The chain couples TRBV4-3 to TRBJ2-5; 8 bases agree with TRBD2. This CDR3 is 14 amino acids long. Trimming removed 8 bases from V and 3 bases from J; junction bases left unmatched: 8. Germline lookup yields CDR1 LGHNA and CDR2 YSLEER. In nucleotides, the CDR3 is TGCGCCAGCTGCCGCCAAGCGGGAGAAGAGACCCAGTACTTC. It specifies CASCRQAGEETQYF.

This clonotype was observed many times. The rearrangement uses TRBV7-2 and TRBJ2-6; no clear D. Germline CDR1 SGHTA, CDR2 FQGNSA. The CDR3 loop spans 16 amino acids. Trimming shortened V by 5 bases and J by 0 bases, and 11 bases separated the two germline ends. The CDR3 region has the DNA TGTGCCAGCAGCCCTAGACTTATCTCTGGGGCCAACGTCCTGACTTTC. This translates into CASSPRLISGANVLTF.